Listed below are T cell receptor beta chains from one sample, sequenced in a study of cytotoxic CD8 clonotypes in ibrutinib-treated CLL. Profiled with immunoSEQ multiplex PCR; TCRdb holds only in-frame clones, not every one. This table has some 350,000 clones, over 55% appearing once. The sample in question was PBMCs, obtained after 36 months of ibrutinib treatment. These receptors were taken from a human donor with chronic lymphocytic leukemia. Both conserved end residues are part of each CDR3. A D gene is named only where the DNA matches it firmly. Size tells how often a clone was seen (once, few, many) or the class of an expanded clone, and some rows leave it out.

>TRBV5-1|NA|NA|TRBJ1-2
CASSLAGYGYTF
TGCGCCAGCAGCTTGGCCGGATATGGCTACACCTTC
>TRBV9|NA|NA|TRBJ2-3
CASSVGSGTDTQYF
TGTGCCAGCAGCGTAGGGTCCGGCACAGATACGCAGTATTTT
>TRBV5-6|NA|TRBD1|TRBJ1-6
CASSLDLDRVSPLHF
TGTGCCAGCAGCTTGGACCTGGACAGGGTCTCACCCCTCCACTTT
>TRBV6-6|NA|TRBD1|TRBJ2-7
CASSYTPTGPEQYF
TGTGCCAGCAGTTACACGCCGACAGGGCCCGAGCAGTACTTC
>TRBV9|few|NA|TRBJ2-1
CASSPGAGTAYNEQFF
TGTGCCAGCAGCCCTGGAGCGGGGACAGCCTACAATGAGCAGTTCTTC
>TRBV7-8|NA|TRBD1|TRBJ2-1
CASSSTGVLLYNEQFF
TGTGCCAGCAGCTCTACAGGGGTCCTCTTGTACAATGAGCAGTTCTTC
>TRBV7-8|NA|TRBD2|TRBJ2-7
CASSLALLAGVAYEQYF
TGTGCCAGCAGCTTAGCGTTACTAGCGGGAGTAGCCTACGAGCAGTACTTC
>TRBV2|few|NA|TRBJ1-2
CASSASWWGYTF
TGTGCCAGCAGTGCGTCCTGGTGGGGCTACACCTTC
>TRBV7-2|NA|NA|TRBJ1-1
CASTILGGGTEAFF
TGTGCCAGCACCATTTTGGGGGGTGGTACTGAAGCTTTCTTT
>TRBV11-2|NA|NA|TRBJ2-7
CASSLVLGVEQYF
TGTGCCAGCAGCTTAGTTTTGGGGGTCGAGCAGTACTTC